This TCR beta chain was retrieved from a study of T-cell reconstitution after alpha-beta-depleted transplantation in children. A TCRbeta library incorporating unique molecular identifiers was prepared. In TCRdb, the PCR reads were re-called with MiXCR into one record per CDR3 protein. The sample has 200,000 to 250,000 distinct CDR3 sequences; around 9.6% are singletons. Trimming removed 5 bases at V and 5 bases at J, with 9 bases between. The V gene's germline CDR1 is MNHEY and CDR2 SMNVEV (reference sequence). This CDR3 is built from 13 residues. This sequence was found in a human donor who donated a stem cell graft to a child with acute lymphoblastic leukemia. V is TRBV27 and J is TRBJ1-4, with D tentatively TRBD1 (6 bases). The source was PBMCs from the stem cell graft donor, collected from the stem cell graft. The CDR3 reads CASSLGQNEKLFF. The CDR3 DNA reads as TGTGCCAGCAGTCTCGGACAGAATGAAAAACTGTTTTTT. Combining the CDR3 with reference TRBV27 and TRBJ1-4 gives the whole variable domain EAQVTQNPRYLITVTGKKLTVTCSQNMNHEYMSWYRQDPGLGLRQIYYSMNVEVTDKGDVPEGYKVSRKEKRNFPLILESPSPNQTSLYFCASSLGQNEKLFFGSGTQLSVL.